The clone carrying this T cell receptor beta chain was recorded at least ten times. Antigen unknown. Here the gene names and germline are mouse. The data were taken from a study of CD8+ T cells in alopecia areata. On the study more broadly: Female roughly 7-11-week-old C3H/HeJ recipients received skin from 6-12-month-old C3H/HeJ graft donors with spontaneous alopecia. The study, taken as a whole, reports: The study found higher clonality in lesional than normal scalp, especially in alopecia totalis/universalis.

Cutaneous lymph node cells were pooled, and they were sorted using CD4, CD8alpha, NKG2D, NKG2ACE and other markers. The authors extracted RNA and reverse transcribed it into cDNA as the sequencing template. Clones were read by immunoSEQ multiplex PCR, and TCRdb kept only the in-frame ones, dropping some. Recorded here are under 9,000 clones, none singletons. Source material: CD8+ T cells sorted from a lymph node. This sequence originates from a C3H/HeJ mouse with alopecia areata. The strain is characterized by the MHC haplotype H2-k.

The sequenced part of the CDR3 DNA is TGTGCCAGCAGTATGGACAGTAACTATGCT. It is translated as CASSMDSNYA. The CDR3 as a whole reads CASSMDSNYAEQFF. The V call is TRBV19, the J call TRBJ2-1; a possible D gene is TRBD1 (6 bases). Read data end 4 residues before the CDR3 end; the end is taken from the germline J gene. The length of the CDR3 is 14 residues. V dropped 2 bases and J dropped 0 bases, with 6 bases sitting between them. Germline assignment: CDR1 FNHDT and CDR2 SITEND (reference sequence).